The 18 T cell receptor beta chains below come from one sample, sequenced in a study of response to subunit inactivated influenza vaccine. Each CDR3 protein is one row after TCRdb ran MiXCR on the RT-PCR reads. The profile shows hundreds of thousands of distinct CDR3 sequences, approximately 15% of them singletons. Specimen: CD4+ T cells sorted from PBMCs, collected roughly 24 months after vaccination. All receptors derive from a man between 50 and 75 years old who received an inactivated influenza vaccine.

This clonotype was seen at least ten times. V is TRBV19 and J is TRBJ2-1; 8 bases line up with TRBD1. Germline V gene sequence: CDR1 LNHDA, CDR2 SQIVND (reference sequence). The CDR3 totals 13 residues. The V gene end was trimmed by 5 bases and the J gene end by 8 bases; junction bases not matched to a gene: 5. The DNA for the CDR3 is TGTGCCAGTAGTCGGCCAGGGGGCGATGAGCAGTTCTTC. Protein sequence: CASSRPGGDEQFF.

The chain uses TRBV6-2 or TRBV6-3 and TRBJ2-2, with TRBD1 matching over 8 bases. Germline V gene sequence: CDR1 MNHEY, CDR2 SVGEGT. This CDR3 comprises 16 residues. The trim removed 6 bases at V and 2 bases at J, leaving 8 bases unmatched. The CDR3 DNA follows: TGTGCCAGCAGCCCACCAGGGGGCTCAAACACCGGGGAGCTGTTTTTT. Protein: CASSPPGGSNTGELFF.

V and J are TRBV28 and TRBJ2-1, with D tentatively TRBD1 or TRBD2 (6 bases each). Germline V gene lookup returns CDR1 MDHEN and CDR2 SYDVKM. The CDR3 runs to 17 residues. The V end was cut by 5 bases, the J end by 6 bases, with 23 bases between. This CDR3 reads CASSHAPQGGGLNEQFF. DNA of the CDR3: TGTGCCAGCAGTCATGCCCCACAGGGAGGAGGGCTCAATGAGCAGTTCTTC.

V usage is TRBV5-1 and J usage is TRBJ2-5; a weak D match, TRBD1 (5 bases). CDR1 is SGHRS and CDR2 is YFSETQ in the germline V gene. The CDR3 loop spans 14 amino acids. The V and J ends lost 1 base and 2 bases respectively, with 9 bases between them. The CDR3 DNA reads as TGCGCCAGCAGCTTGCCGACAGTACAAGAGACCCAGTACTTC. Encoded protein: CASSLPTVQETQYF. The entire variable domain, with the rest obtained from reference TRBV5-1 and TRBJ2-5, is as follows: KAGVTQTPRYLIKTRGQQVTLSCSPISGHRSVSWYQQTPGQGLQFLFEYFSETQRNKGNFPGRFSGRQFSNSRSEMNVSTLELGDSALYLCASSLPTVQETQYFGPGTRLLVL.

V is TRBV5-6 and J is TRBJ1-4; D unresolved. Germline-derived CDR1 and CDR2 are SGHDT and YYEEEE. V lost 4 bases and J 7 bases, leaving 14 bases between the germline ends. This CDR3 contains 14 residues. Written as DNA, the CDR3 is TGTGCCAGCAGCCTTCGCTACGGAAGTGAAAAACTGTTTTTT. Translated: CASSLRYGSEKLFF.

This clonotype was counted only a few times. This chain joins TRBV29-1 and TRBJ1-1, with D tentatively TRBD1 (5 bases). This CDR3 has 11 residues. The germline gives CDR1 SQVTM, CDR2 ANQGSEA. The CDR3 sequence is CRVTDRGEAFF. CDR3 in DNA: TGCAGGGTCACTGATCGGGGCGAAGCTTTCTTT.

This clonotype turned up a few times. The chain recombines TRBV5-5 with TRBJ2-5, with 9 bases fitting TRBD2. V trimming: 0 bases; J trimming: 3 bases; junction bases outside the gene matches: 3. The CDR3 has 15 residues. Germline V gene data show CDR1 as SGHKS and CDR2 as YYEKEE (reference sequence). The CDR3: CASSLVPSGKETQYF. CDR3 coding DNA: TGTGCCAGCAGCTTGGTGCCTAGCGGGAAAGAGACCCAGTACTTC.

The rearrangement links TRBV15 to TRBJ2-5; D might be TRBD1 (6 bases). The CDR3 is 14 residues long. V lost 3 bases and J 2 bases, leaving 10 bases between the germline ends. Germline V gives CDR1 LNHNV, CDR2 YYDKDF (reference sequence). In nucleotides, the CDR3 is TGTGCCACCAGCAGGACCAGGGGACAAGAGACCCAGTACTTC. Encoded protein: CATSRTRGQETQYF.

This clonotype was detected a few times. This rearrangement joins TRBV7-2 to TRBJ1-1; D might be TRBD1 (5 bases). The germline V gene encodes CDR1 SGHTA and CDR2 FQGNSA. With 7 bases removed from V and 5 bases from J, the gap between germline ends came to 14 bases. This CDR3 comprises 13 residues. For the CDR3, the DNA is TGTGCCAGCACCTTGGGGGGGTGGACTGAAGCTTTCTTT. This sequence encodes CASTLGGWTEAFF.

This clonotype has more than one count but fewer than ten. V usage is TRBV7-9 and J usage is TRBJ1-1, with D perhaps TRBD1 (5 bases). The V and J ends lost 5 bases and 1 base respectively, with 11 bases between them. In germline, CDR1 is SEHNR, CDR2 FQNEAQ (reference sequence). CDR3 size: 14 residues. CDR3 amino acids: CASSQDIPNTEAFF. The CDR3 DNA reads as TGTGCCAGCAGCCAGGACATTCCGAACACTGAAGCTTTCTTT.

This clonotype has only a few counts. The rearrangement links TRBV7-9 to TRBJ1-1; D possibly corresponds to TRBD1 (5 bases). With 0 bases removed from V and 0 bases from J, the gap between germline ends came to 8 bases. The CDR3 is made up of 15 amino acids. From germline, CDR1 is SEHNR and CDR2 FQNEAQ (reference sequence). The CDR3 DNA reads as TGTGCCAGCAGCTTAGCTGGGGACTTGAACACTGAAGCTTTCTTT. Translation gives CASSLAGDLNTEAFF.

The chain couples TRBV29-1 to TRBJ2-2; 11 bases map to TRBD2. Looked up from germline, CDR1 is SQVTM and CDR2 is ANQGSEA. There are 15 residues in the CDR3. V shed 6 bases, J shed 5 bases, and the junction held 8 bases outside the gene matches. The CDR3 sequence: CSVQRWTSGTGELFF. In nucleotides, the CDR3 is TGCAGCGTCCAACGTTGGACTAGCGGGACCGGGGAGCTGTTTTTT.

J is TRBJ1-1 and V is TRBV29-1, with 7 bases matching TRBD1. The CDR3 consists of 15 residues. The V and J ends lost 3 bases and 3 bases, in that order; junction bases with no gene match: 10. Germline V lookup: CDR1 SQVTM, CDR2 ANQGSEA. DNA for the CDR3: TGCAGCGTTGAGTTCTGGGGGACAGCGTACACTGAAGCTTTCTTT. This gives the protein CSVEFWGTAYTEAFF.

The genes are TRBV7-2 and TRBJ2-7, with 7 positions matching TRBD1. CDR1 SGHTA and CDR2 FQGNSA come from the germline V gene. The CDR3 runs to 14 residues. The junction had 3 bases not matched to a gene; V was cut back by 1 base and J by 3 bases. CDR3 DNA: TGTGCCAGCAGCTTAGGGCCAGGGGGCTACGAGCAGTACTTC. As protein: CASSLGPGGYEQYF. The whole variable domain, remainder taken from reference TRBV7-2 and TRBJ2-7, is GAGVSQSPSNKVTEKGKDVELRCDPISGHTALYWYRQSLGQGLEFLIYFQGNSAPDKSGLPSDRFSAERTGGSVSTLTIQRTQQEDSAVYLCASSLGPGGYEQYFGPGTRLTVT.

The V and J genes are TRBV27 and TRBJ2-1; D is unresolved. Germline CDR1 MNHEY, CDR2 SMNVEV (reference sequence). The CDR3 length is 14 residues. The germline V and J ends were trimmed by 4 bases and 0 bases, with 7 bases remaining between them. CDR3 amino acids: CASSSLYSYNEQFF. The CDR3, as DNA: TGTGCCAGCAGTTCACTATACTCCTACAATGAGCAGTTCTTC.

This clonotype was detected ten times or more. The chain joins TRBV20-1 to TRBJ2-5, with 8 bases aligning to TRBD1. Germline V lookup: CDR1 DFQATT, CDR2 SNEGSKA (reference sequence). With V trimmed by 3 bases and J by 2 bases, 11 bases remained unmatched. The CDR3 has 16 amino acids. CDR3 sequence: CSASSGLRGPQETQYF. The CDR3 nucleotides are TGCAGTGCTAGTAGTGGTCTCAGGGGGCCACAAGAGACCCAGTACTTC.

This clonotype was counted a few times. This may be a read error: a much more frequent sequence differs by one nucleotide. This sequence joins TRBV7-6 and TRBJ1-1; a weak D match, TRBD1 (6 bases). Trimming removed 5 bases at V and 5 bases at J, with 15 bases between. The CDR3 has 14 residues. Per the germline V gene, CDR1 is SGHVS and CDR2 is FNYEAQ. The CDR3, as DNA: TGTGCCAGCAGCCACCGACGAGGGGGGACTGAAGCTTTCTTT. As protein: CASSHRRGGTEAFF.

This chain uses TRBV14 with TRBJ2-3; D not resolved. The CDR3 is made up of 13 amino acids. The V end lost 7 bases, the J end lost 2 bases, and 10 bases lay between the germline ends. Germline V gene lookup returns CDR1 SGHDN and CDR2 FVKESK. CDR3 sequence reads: CASNRGNTDTQYF. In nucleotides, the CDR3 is TGTGCCAGCAATCGAGGAAACACAGATACGCAGTATTTT.